This entry concerns a single TCR beta chain. Its antigen target is currently unknown. No much larger clone is present one base from it, and per-base qualities are unavailable. This sample is drawn from a study of cytomegalovirus exposure and HLA in healthy donors (dated by TCRdb to 2015 to 2018). Study-level background: An earlier analysis of approximately 640 of the donors reported approximately 270 Gb of sequence data and around 120 million unique TCR beta sequences from 150 million to 200 million T cells. An early release that covered more than 550 HLA-typed donors contained about 300 gigabases of sequencing data and tens of millions of unique TCR sequences. Of the roughly 410 genotyped donors, roughly 76% were placed in the genetic ancestry cluster associated with self-reported Caucasian donors. The study was designed to test whether signatures of past pathogen exposure could be identified by cataloging public T cell receptors. The study used immunosequencing to profile the T cell repertoires of approximately 690 subjects and linked those repertoires to cytomegalovirus serostatus. In addition to the first cohort of 500 to 850 subjects, a separate validation cohort of some 120 different subjects was used. To predict cytomegalovirus infection status, the study brought together high-throughput TCR immunosequencing, statistical association of individual TCRs with disease status, and machine learning. A later analysis re-analyzed previously published TCR beta repertoires from hundreds of donors and added high-resolution HLA genotyping to study TCR occurrence patterns. Rather than drawing on any new phenotypic data, the later analysis identified candidate immune exposures from TCR beta sequences and the way those sequences occurred across donors. To decide whether each TCR beta V gene segment behaved as functional or pseudogenic, an earlier analysis of approximately 620 of the donors relied on high-throughput TCR beta sequencing. Donor age, sex, ethnicity and CMV serostatus were compiled alongside the repertoire data. In a later genetic analysis, genome-wide SNP genotypes for about three fifths of the roughly 670 donors were used, and that subset was treated as a discovery cohort. Every discovery cohort repertoire had been produced on one sequencing platform. HLA typing included class I and class II loci at four-digit resolution. Typing coverage varied by locus: 629-630 donors for A, B, C, DRB1 and DQB1; roughly 520 for DQA1; approximately 610 for DPA1; some 470 for DPB1. Because of strong linkage in the cohort, roughly five DR-DQ haplotypes were treated as single units for association and clustering. On average, roughly 250,000 unique TCR beta nucleotide sequences were sequenced per donor among 300 to 500 genotyped donors of the cohort, with around 19% of those sequences being non-productive. What the work shows at the level of the full study, not this receptor alone: The classifier was reported to diagnose cytomegalovirus status with high specificity and sensitivity in both the original and validation cohorts. Strong co-occurrence of HLA alleles, especially DR and DQ, made assigning TCR associations to individual alleles difficult. Because some donors lacked HLA typing at each locus, the association tests relied only on the typed subset. An association between a missense DCLRE1C variant and V-gene and J-gene trimming of TCR beta chains was found in a later genetic analysis and replicated in an independent cohort. Presence/absence analyses assumed roughly uniform sequencing depth across donors, an assumption that may not hold. In a later analysis, several top co-occurrence clusters were reported to appear linked to parvovirus B19, influenza, CMV and Epstein-Barr virus. It was suggested by the authors that the approach could potentially be generalized to other disease states and immunological phenotypes. In an earlier analysis of 587 of the donors, most TCR beta V segments appeared in productive rearrangements about 90% or about 30% of the time, broadly matching IMGT annotations. A later analysis found that TCR association rates varied across HLA loci, with DRB1 alleles showing the most associated TCRs and HLA-C alleles the fewest. In vitro tests confirmed that a few of the cytomegalovirus-associated TCR beta chains recognize cytomegalovirus antigens. In this cohort, only TCR beta chains were sequenced, and detectable features were limited by the absence of alpha or paired-chain data. In a later analysis, HLA-associated TCR beta chains were found to be more clonally expanded and to have lower generation probabilities than equally common non-associated chains. The earlier analysis of around 600 of the donors excluded roughly 16 rarely observed V segments, including chromosome 9 orphons, because counts were too low. Compared with the roughly 710-donor mean, donors in an Asian-associated ancestry cluster had fewer N-insertions in productive TCRs, according to a later genetic analysis. Most CMV-associated TCR beta chains appeared to be HLA-restricted in a later analysis, and the HLA associations seemed to be driven largely by CMV exposure. A later analysis associated about 17,000 TCR beta sequences with specific HLA alleles at a false discovery rate of 0.05. A further reported finding was that TCR beta sequences accurately predicted the HLA-A and HLA-B alleles for most subjects in the first cohort. Across donors, most TCR sequences were observed very rarely, whereas some public TCRs were present in many individuals. A cluster of highly shared sequence variants was judged likely to represent a technical artifact of the sequencing pipeline. Linkage disequilibrium might explain the correlated functional status among segregating V segments, but an unknown experimental factor could not be ruled out. For the cohort, immune exposure information was limited to CMV serostatus. Because the 87-base-pair reads could not distinguish some IMGT-functional V segments, including TRBV6-2 and TRBV6-3, those segments were excluded. The study gave a list of under 200 TCR beta chains associated with cytomegalovirus.

Looking up the germline V gene yields CDR1 SNHLY and CDR2 FYNNEI. The CDR3 runs 13 amino acids, cysteine and phenylalanine included. Here the CDR3 DNA is all that survives: 39 bases in frame from base 1. Relative to germline, V is missing 3 bases and J is missing 6 bases, with 4 bases of the junction outside any gene match. The cohort was made up of 666 healthy bone marrow donors. At the time of sampling, every cohort member was nominally healthy, though immune exposures that went unrecorded were likely present. The donor tested CMV seronegative, placing the donor among the approximately 400 seronegative members of the cohort. Each donor provided a peripheral blood sample, and peripheral blood mononuclear cells were used for TCR beta sequencing. The Qiagen DNeasy Blood Extraction Kit was used to extract genomic DNA from the blood cell samples. Library prep was done by the immunoSEQ multiplex PCR assay. For the multiplex PCR, a mixture combining 60 forward primers for TCR Vbeta segments and 13 reverse primers for TCR Jbeta segments was used. Amplification of the CDR3 region of rearranged TCR beta genes was performed with a multiplex PCR assay on genomic DNA. On the Illumina HiSeq System, the amplified TCR beta libraries were sequenced as 87-base-pair reads. The paper's processing steps were these. A later analysis counted tens of millions of unique TCR beta chains across the 650 to 800 repertoires, and 9 million to 14 million of these chains were shared by at least two donors. Raw reads were error-corrected and collapsed into unique sequences with a nearest-neighbor algorithm that merged closely related sequences to remove PCR and sequencing errors. V, D and J gene segments were assigned by aligning CDR3 sequences to IMGT reference sequences. Each retained sequence needed at least a six-nucleotide match to both a V gene segment and a J gene segment. Rearrangements were called productive when the CDR3 lacked stop codons and stayed in frame with V and J; all others were non-productive. Following IMGT convention, CDR3 was defined as the stretch from the second conserved V-encoded cysteine up to the conserved J-encoded phenylalanine. Sequences without an unambiguous match to a single V gene segment were excluded from the earlier analysis of several hundred of the donors. In an earlier analysis of approximately 550 of the donors, V segments were called functional above 56.7% productive rearrangements and were called segregating when the between-donor standard deviation exceeded 5%. A statistical classification framework was built for diagnosing cytomegalovirus status from the catalog of TCR beta chain sequences. In a later analysis, V and J genes were assigned by comparing TCR nucleotide sequences against IMGT/GENE-DB human TR gene sequences. Using the TCRdist pipeline, a later analysis assigned CDR3 sequences along with most-parsimonious VDJ recombination scenarios. In a later analysis, each TCR beta chain was defined by its CDR3 amino acid sequence together with its V-gene family, and reads lacking a unique V-gene family were excluded. In a later analysis, approximately 590 highly shared, low-generation-probability nucleotide sequences were removed to address suspected cross-contamination and a sequencing artifact. In a later analysis, a clonal expansion index was calculated for each public chain from normalized within-repertoire ranks of inferred template counts. In a later analysis, generation probabilities were computed with a VDJ recombination model fitted to out-of-frame rearrangements, and the resulting probabilities were checked against IGoR. In a later analysis, hypergeometric tests were used to score TCR-TCR, TCR-HLA and TCR-CMV co-occurrence, with a repertoire-size bias correction applied to TCR pairs. To estimate false discovery rates, a later analysis permuted the HLA or CMV assignments 20 times. In a later analysis, co-occurring TCRs were grouped using DBSCAN, and TCRdist sequence similarity was added for clustering within HLA-allele-positive subsets. Co-occurrence clustering excluded repertoires with fewer than 30,000 or more than 120,000 public chains, plus five with anomalous nucleotide sharing. Here the immuneACCESS table is served through TCRdb, limited to in-frame sequences with V and J called. Missing clones are a known gap in these copies; in checked studies unresolved V genes cover under half, and the rest lacks a known reason. V, J and clone size were drawn from that table, and D and trimming were deduced from the DNA. This sample is represented by under 250,000 clones; about 80% of them were singletons. Together, the top ten hold 1.9% of the sample.

Sequenced sample: PBMCs. The rearranged segments are TRBV2 and TRBJ2-7; 8 central nucleotides agree with TRBD1. The clonotype was recovered from a man aged 25-45 years in good health and CMV-seronegative. The CDR3: CASSDGQGGEQYF. The DNA sequence is as follows: TGTGCCAGCAGTGACGGACAGGGTGGCGAGCAGTACTTC.